This entry lists 19 T cell receptor beta chains sequenced from one sample in a study of cytomegalovirus exposure and HLA in healthy donors. PCR used 60 Vbeta primers and 13 Jbeta primers. Sequencing was performed with immunoSEQ multiplex PCR; in TCRdb, only in-frame clones are kept and a portion is missing. The table has over 80,000 clones, about three quarters seen once. Sequencing used PBMCs. These receptors originate from a man aged 60 to 69 in good health and CMV-seropositive.

The gene calls are TRBV6-6 and TRBJ2-2; 8 bases map to TRBD1. In germline, CDR1 is MNHNY, CDR2 SVGAGI (reference sequence). The V gene end was trimmed by 3 bases and the J gene end by 4 bases; junction bases not matched to a gene: 7. The CDR3 sequence is 16 residues long. In DNA, the CDR3 is TGTGCCAGCAGTTATTCCGGACAGGGAGGCACCGGGGAGCTGTTTTTT. Its translation: CASSYSGQGGTGELFF.

This rearrangement joins TRBV4-2 to TRBJ1-1; tentatively, D is TRBD1 (5 bases). CDR1 and CDR2 (germline): LGHNA, YNFKEQ. CDR3 length: 17 residues. The V gene lost 3 bases and the J gene lost 0 bases, with 17 bases spanning the gap. The CDR3 DNA reads as TGTGCCAGCAGCCAGATTGGGATAGGGGTGATGAACACTGAAGCTTTCTTT. It yields the protein CASSQIGIGVMNTEAFF.

V gene TRBV13 combines with J gene TRBJ2-7; D remains ambiguous. This CDR3 comprises 13 residues. Deletions cut 0 bases from V and 6 bases from J, with 9 bases between. Germline CDR1 reads PRHDT; CDR2 reads FYEKMQ (reference sequence). The CDR3 nucleotides are TGTGCCAGCAGCTTAGGTCTGAGTACCGAGCAGTACTTC. This gives the protein CASSLGLSTEQYF.

The V and J genes are TRBV18 and TRBJ2-7, with D possibly being TRBD1 (5 bases). Germline V CDR1 and CDR2: KGHSH, LQKENI. CDR3 size: 14 residues. V was shortened by 1 base and J by 1 base, with 8 bases between the two germline ends. CDR3 region: CASSPRTSSYEQYF. CDR3 nucleotide sequence: TGTGCCAGCTCACCACGGACAAGTTCCTACGAGCAGTACTTC.

V is TRBV4-1 and J is TRBJ2-7, with D possibly being TRBD1 (5 bases). CDR1 is MGHRA, CDR2 YSYEKL, per germline. Between the trimmed V and J ends, which lost 6 bases and 5 bases, there was a span of 20 bases. The CDR3 has 15 amino acids. DNA for the CDR3: TGCGCCAGCAGTAAGGGGTACACTATCGGAGACGAGCAGTACTTC. Encoded protein: CASSKGYTIGDEQYF.

The chain employs TRBV6-6 and TRBJ2-7; 12 nucleotides agree with TRBD2. Germline trimming cut 7 bases from V and 3 bases from J; bases unmatched to any gene: 7. CDR1 is MNHNY, CDR2 SVGAGI, per germline (reference sequence). There are 15 residues in the CDR3. In nucleotides, the CDR3 is TGTGCCAGCACCCCTAGCGGGGGGGGTCGCTACGAGCAGTACTTC. Amino acids: CASTPSGGGRYEQYF.

The CDR3 DNA reads TGTGCCAGCAGCGATCCGGGAAGGTACGAGCAGTACTTC. As protein: CASSDPGRYEQYF. The rearrangement joins TRBV5-5 to TRBJ2-7; D perhaps matches TRBD2 (5 bases). Germline assignment: CDR1 SGHKS and CDR2 YYEKEE (reference sequence). The CDR3 length is 13 residues. V lost 4 bases and J lost 4, with 12 bases in between.

The chain has TRBV6-1 and TRBJ2-5, with a tentative D call TRBD1 (8 bases). Germline V CDR1 and CDR2: MNHNS, SASEGT. The CDR3 covers 15 residues. Trimming took 6 bases from V and 3 from J, leaving 17 bases between them. The CDR3 sequence: CASRINRGGKETQYF. The DNA for the CDR3 is TGTGCCAGCAGAATAAACAGGGGGGGCAAAGAGACCCAGTACTTC.

The V and J genes are TRBV4-1 and TRBJ2-6; D call uncertain. Germline V gives CDR1 MGHRA, CDR2 YSYEKL. The CDR3 has 15 residues. Trimming shortened V by 0 bases and J by 5 bases, and 8 bases separated the two germline ends. The CDR3 sequence is CASSQDINRANVLTF. Written as DNA, the CDR3 is TGCGCCAGCAGCCAAGATATTAACAGGGCCAACGTCCTGACTTTC.

The chain links TRBV19 to TRBJ1-1, with D perhaps matching TRBD1 (6 bases). Between the trimmed V and J ends, which lost 2 bases and 3 bases, there was a span of 13 bases. Looked up from germline, CDR1 is LNHDA and CDR2 is SQIVND (reference sequence). The CDR3 sequence is 15 residues long. CDR3 in DNA: TGTGCCAGTAGTATATCCGGGGGGCTACACACTGAAGCTTTCTTT. It codes for CASSISGGLHTEAFF.

The rearrangement uses TRBV15 and TRBJ2-2; 11 nucleotides line up with TRBD2. J gave up 2 bases and V 4 bases, and 6 bases lay outside the gene matches. Germline loops: CDR1 LNHNV, CDR2 YYDKDF (reference sequence). The CDR3 loop spans 17 amino acids. The chain's CDR3 is CATSIRGTSGNTGELFF. The DNA for the CDR3 is TGTGCCACCAGCATCCGAGGGACTAGCGGTAACACCGGGGAGCTGTTTTTT.

This chain links TRBV9 with TRBJ2-5; no clear D. V lost 3 bases and J 7 bases, leaving 10 bases between the germline ends. This CDR3 is 12 amino acids long. Germline CDR1 SGDLS, CDR2 YYNGEE. CDR3 coding DNA: TGTGCCAGCAGCGCAACCTCCGGGACCCAGTACTTC. It specifies CASSATSGTQYF.

The chain has TRBV28 and TRBJ2-1; 9 bases match TRBD2. CDR3 size: 15 residues. CDR1 and CDR2 (germline): MDHEN, SYDVKM. V dropped 6 bases and J dropped 7; count of bases not matched to a gene: 10. CDR3 DNA: TGTGCCAGCAGCCCTACTCGACTAGCGGTGAATGAGCAGTTCTTC. This sequence encodes CASSPTRLAVNEQFF.

The J gene is TRBJ1-2, the V gene TRBV5-4, with D possibly TRBD1 on 6 matching bases. The CDR3 is 15 residues long. V lost 2 bases and J 0 bases, leaving 11 bases between the germline ends. CDR1 is SGHNT and CDR2 is YYREEE in the germline V gene (reference sequence). The CDR3 bases are TGTGCCAGCAGCTTACGGACAGAATCTAACTATGGCTACACCTTC. The encoded protein is CASSLRTESNYGYTF.

The J gene is TRBJ2-2, the V gene TRBV7-9; 7 bases are a match to TRBD1. This CDR3 is 16 amino acids long. Trimming cost V 4 bases and J 3 bases; bases outside gene matches: 8. Per germline, CDR1 SEHNR and CDR2 FQNEAQ (reference sequence). CDR3 loop: CASSSPDRVYTGELFF. The CDR3 DNA sequence: TGTGCCAGCAGCTCCCCAGACAGGGTCTACACCGGGGAGCTGTTTTTT.

The CDR3 coding sequence is TGTGCCAGCAGTGAATATGGGGGACTAGCGGGGCTCGTATACTTC. This encodes CASSEYGGLAGLVYF. The gene calls are TRBV28 and TRBJ2-4, with 13 bases identical to TRBD2. From germline, CDR1 is MDHEN and CDR2 SYDVKM. The V gene end was trimmed by 5 bases and the J gene end by 16 bases; junction bases not matched to a gene: 14. The CDR3 runs 15 residues.

CDR3 sequence: CASSFRDFRETQYF. The CDR3 coding sequence is TGTGCCAGCAGCTTCCGGGACTTTCGAGAGACCCAGTACTTC. The chain has TRBV13 and TRBJ2-5, with a possible D match to TRBD2 (6 bases). Germline V gene lookup returns CDR1 PRHDT and CDR2 FYEKMQ (reference sequence). CDR3 length: 14 residues. The V gene lost 3 bases and the J gene lost 4 bases, with 12 bases spanning the gap.

The J gene is TRBJ1-5, the V gene TRBV5-8; 8 bases align to TRBD1. V trimming: 0 bases; J trimming: 0 bases; junction bases outside the gene matches: 5. The germline CDR1 and CDR2 sequences are SGHTS and YDEGEE. CDR3 length equals 17 residues. The DNA of the CDR3 is TGTGCCAGCAGCTTGGGACAGGGGATTTATAGCAATCAGCCCCAGCATTTT. It yields the protein CASSLGQGIYSNQPQHF.

The V and J genes are TRBV14 and TRBJ2-1; 7 bases map to TRBD1. CDR3 length: 19 amino acids. Germline V gene lookup returns CDR1 SGHDN and CDR2 FVKESK. Trimming removed 1 base from V and 4 bases from J; junction bases left unmatched: 16. The CDR3 sequence: CASSQGGKQGPKSYNEQFF. Here the CDR3 DNA reads TGTGCCAGCAGCCAAGGTGGGAAACAGGGGCCCAAATCGTACAATGAGCAGTTCTTC.